These T cell receptor beta chains were read from a single sample in a study of cytomegalovirus exposure and HLA in healthy donors. Clones were sequenced by immunoSEQ multiplex PCR, and TCRdb holds only the in-frame ones, with some missing. The sample holds 49,000 or so clones, 65% to 85% seen once. Sequencing was carried out using PBMCs. The receptors come from a boy younger than 18 in good health and CMV-seropositive. CDR3s include the opening cysteine and the closing phenylalanine or tryptophan. Each record gives: D gene, J gene, CDR3 length, clone size, V gene, CDR3 DNA, CDR3 protein. D genes are given only for firm matches. A clone size is listed for some rows: how often the clone was seen (once, few, many), or a class if it is expanded.

. | TRBJ2-7 | 12 | . | TRBV4-2 | TGTGCCAGCAGCCGCGGACAATACGAGCAGTACTTC | CASSRGQYEQYF
. | TRBJ1-1 | 12 | . | TRBV10-3 | TGTGCCACGACGGACAGCCGAGAGGGAGCTTTCTTT | CATTDSREGAFF
. | TRBJ2-5 | 12 | . | TRBV19 | TGTGCCAGTAGTATGGCAGAAGAGACCCAGTACTTC | CASSMAEETQYF
. | TRBJ1-1 | 14 | . | TRBV6-1 | TGTGCCAGCACCAAAGCTACAGAGAACACTGAAGCTTTCTTT | CASTKATENTEAFF
TRBD1 | TRBJ2-7 | 14 | . | TRBV5-6 | TGTGCCAGCAGCTACGGGACAGGGACCCACGAGCAGTACTTC | CASSYGTGTHEQYF
. | TRBJ2-5 | 16 | . | TRBV2 | TGTGCCAGCATTCTGCCCACAGGGTCACGTCAAGAGACCCAGTACTTC | CASILPTGSRQETQYF
TRBD2 | TRBJ2-3 | 16 | . | TRBV7-8 | TGTGCCAGCAGCTTAAGTAGCGGGGGTTTCACAGATACGCAGTATTTT | CASSLSSGGFTDTQYF
TRBD1 | TRBJ1-2 | 15 | . | TRBV7-6 | TGTGCCAGCAGCCCCACTCGGGCACAGGGGAATGGCTACACCTTC | CASSPTRAQGNGYTF
. | TRBJ1-1 | 15 | . | TRBV19 | TGTGCCAGTAGTATATCCCACAGGGAAGACGGTGAAGCTTTCTTT | CASSISHREDGEAFF
. | TRBJ1-3 | 16 | once | TRBV15 | TGTGCCACCAGCAGAGATCGAGGGTTCTCTGGAAACACCATATATTTT | CATSRDRGFSGNTIYF
. | TRBJ1-3 | 14 | . | TRBV7-9 | TGTGCCAGCAGCCGGACACCCTCTGGAAACACCATATATTTT | CASSRTPSGNTIYF
. | TRBJ2-2 | 13 | . | TRBV6-5 | TGTGCCAGCAGCCAAGGGGGGGCCGGGGAGCTGTTTTTT | CASSQGGAGELFF
. | TRBJ1-1 | 12 | . | TRBV18 | TGTGCCAGCTCACCATCGGGTCTCGTGGCTTTCTTT | CASSPSGLVAFF
TRBD2 | TRBJ2-1 | 15 | . | TRBV11-2 | TGTGCCAGCAGCCTATTCCGCGGGGGGGCCGATGAGCAGTTCTTC | CASSLFRGGADEQFF
TRBD1 | TRBJ2-1 | 17 | . | TRBV5-8 | TGTGCCAGCAGCGGTGGGACAGGTCTGGCGTCCTACAATGAGCAGTTCTTC | CASSGGTGLASYNEQFF
. | TRBJ1-6 | 13 | . | TRBV4-1 | TGCGCCAGCAGCCAGGGCAGGAATTCACCCCTCCACTTT | CASSQGRNSPLHF
. | TRBJ2-2 | 14 | . | TRBV11-3 | TGTGCCAGCAGCTCCCCTCCCGGTACCGGGGAGCTGTTTTTT | CASSSPPGTGELFF
TRBD1 | TRBJ2-4 | 12 | . | TRBV11-2 | TGTGCCAGCAGCTTCGGGACAGGGGGACAGTACTTC | CASSFGTGGQYF
. | TRBJ1-2 | 14 | few | TRBV6-5 | TGTGCCAGCAGTTGGGGAACAGGAGAACTTGGCTACACCTTC | CASSWGTGELGYTF
. | TRBJ2-7 | 14 | once | TRBV10-1 | TGCGCCAGCAGTGAGTCCCTGCAGGGGCGCGAGCAGTACTTC | CASSESLQGREQYF
TRBD2 | TRBJ2-1 | 16 | . | TRBV11-2 | TGTGCCAGCAGCTTCCCCGGGACTAGCAGACACAATGAGCAGTTCTTC | CASSFPGTSRHNEQFF
TRBD1 | TRBJ2-5 | 16 | . | TRBV7-8 | TGTGCCAGCAGCTTTCGTCGACAGGGGACGGGGGAGACCCAGTACTTC | CASSFRRQGTGETQYF
. | TRBJ1-6 | 15 | . | TRBV13 | TGTGCCAGCAGCCTTAGGGTGCGGGGGGGATCACCCCTCCACTTT | CASSLRVRGGSPLHF
. | TRBJ2-2 | 13 | . | TRBV6-5 | TGTGCCAGCAGTTACACGGAGGACGGGGAGCTGTTTTTT | CASSYTEDGELFF
TRBD2 | TRBJ2-1 | 16 | . | TRBV19 | TGTGCCAGTAGTCCGGCGGGACTAGCGGTCGGAAATGAGCAGTTCTTC | CASSPAGLAVGNEQFF
. | TRBJ2-3 | 14 | . | TRBV29-1 | TGCAGCGTTGAGAAGAGACTCCGGACAGATACGCAGTATTTT | CSVEKRLRTDTQYF
TRBD2 | TRBJ2-1 | 16 | . | TRBV7-3 | TGTGCCAGCAGTCTCCGTATGACTAGCGGGTACAATGAGCAGTTCTTC | CASSLRMTSGYNEQFF
. | TRBJ1-1 | 15 | . | TRBV5-1 | TGCGCCAGCAGCCATCAATATGCGGGAAACACTGAAGCTTTCTTT | CASSHQYAGNTEAFF
. | TRBJ2-7 | 16 | once | TRBV19 | TGTGCCAGTAGTATCTATGGGGAACAGGCCCTAGACGAGCAGTACTTC | CASSIYGEQALDEQYF
. | TRBJ2-5 | 13 | . | TRBV5-1 | TGCGCCAGCAGTTTGGCGGTAAAAGAGACCCAGTACTTC | CASSLAVKETQYF
. | TRBJ2-3 | 15 | . | TRBV4-2 | TGTGCCAGCAGCCACGCATCGGTGTATACAGATACGCAGTATTTT | CASSHASVYTDTQYF
TRBD1 | TRBJ2-7 | 14 | . | TRBV5-6 | TGTGCCAGCAGCTCGACAGGGGTTAACGACGAGCAGTACTTC | CASSSTGVNDEQYF
TRBD1 | TRBJ1-1 | 14 | . | TRBV6-5 | TGTGCCAGCAGTTACCAGACAGGGGAGACTGAAGCTTTCTTT | CASSYQTGETEAFF
TRBD1 | TRBJ2-7 | 15 | . | TRBV14 | TGTGCCAGCAGCCAAGAGGGACAGAAGATCTACGAGCAGTACTTC | CASSQEGQKIYEQYF
TRBD1 | TRBJ1-2 | 15 | . | TRBV4-2 | TGTGCCAGCAGCCAATTACAGGGGGGACCGGTTGGCTACACCTTC | CASSQLQGGPVGYTF
. | TRBJ2-1 | 14 | . | TRBV5-1 | TGCGCCAGCAGCTCGTCGACTAGTTACAATGAGCAGTTCTTC | CASSSSTSYNEQFF
. | TRBJ2-7 | 16 | . | TRBV7-9 | TGTGCCAGCAGCTTAGGATTCGGTACTAGGGCTCACGAGCAGTACTTC | CASSLGFGTRAHEQYF
TRBD1 | TRBJ1-1 | 14 | . | TRBV6-1 | TGTGCCAGCAATCCGGGACAGGGAAGCACTGAAGCTTTCTTT | CASNPGQGSTEAFF
. | TRBJ2-1 | 15 | few | TRBV9 | TGTGCCAGCAGCGTAGGGAGTAGCTCCTACAATGAGCAGTTCTTC | CASSVGSSSYNEQFF
TRBD1 | TRBJ2-6 | 19 | . | TRBV19 | TGTGCCAGTAGTTTCCCCCGGGACAGGGGATGGTCTGGGGCCAACGTCCTGACTTTC | CASSFPRDRGWSGANVLTF
. | TRBJ2-3 | 12 | . | TRBV5-1 | TGCGCCAGCAGGGAGGATGCAGATACGCAGTATTTT | CASREDADTQYF
. | TRBJ1-4 | 14 | . | TRBV2 | TGTGCCAGCAGTTTACAGGGTAACAATGAAAAACTGTTTTTT | CASSLQGNNEKLFF
. | TRBJ1-2 | 16 | . | TRBV27 | TGTGCCAGCAGTCCTGGACAGTATCGCCTTAGTAGTGGCTACACCTTC | CASSPGQYRLSSGYTF
. | TRBJ2-3 | 16 | . | TRBV5-1 | TGCGCCAGCAGCTTGTTGGGAGGGGGTGTCACAGATACGCAGTATTTT | CASSLLGGGVTDTQYF
TRBD1 | TRBJ1-2 | 14 | . | TRBV6-1 | TGTGCCAGCAGTGACACCGGGACAGCCTATGGCTACACCTTC | CASSDTGTAYGYTF
. | TRBJ2-7 | 15 | . | TRBV5-6 | TGTGCCAGCAGCACCCCGAGGGCAGGCGGGTACGAGCAGTACTTC | CASSTPRAGGYEQYF